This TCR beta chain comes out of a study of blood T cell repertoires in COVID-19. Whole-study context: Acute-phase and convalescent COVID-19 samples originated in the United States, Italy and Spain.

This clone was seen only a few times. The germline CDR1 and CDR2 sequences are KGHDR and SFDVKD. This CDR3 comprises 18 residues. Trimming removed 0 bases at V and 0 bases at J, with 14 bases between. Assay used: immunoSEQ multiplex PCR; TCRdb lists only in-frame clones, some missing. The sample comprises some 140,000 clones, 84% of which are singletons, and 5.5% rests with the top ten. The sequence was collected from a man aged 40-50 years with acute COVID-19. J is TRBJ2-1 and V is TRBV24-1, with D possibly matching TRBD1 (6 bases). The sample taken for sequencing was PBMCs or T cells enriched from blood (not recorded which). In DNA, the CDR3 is TGTGCCACCAGTGATTTGCAGGTTGGGGACACCTCCTACAATGAGCAGTTCTTC. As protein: CATSDLQVGDTSYNEQFF.